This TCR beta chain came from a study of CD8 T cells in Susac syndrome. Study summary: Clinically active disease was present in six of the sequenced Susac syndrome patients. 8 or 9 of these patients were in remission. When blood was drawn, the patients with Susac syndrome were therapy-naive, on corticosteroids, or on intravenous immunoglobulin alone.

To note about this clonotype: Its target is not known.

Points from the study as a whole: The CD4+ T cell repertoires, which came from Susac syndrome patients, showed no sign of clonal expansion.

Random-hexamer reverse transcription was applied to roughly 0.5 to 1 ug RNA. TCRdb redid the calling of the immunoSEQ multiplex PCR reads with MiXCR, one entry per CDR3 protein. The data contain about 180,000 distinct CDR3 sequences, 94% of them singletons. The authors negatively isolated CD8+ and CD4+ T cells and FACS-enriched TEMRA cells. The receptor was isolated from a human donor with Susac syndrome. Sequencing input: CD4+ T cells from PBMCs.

CDR3 region: CASSLGQGQPEQYF. For the CDR3, the DNA is TGTGCCAGCTCACTTGGACAGGGTCAGCCCGAGCAGTACTTC. The chain combines TRBV18 with TRBJ2-7, with 8 bases aligning to TRBD1. V lost 4 bases to trimming and J lost 6 bases; unmatched junction nucleotides: 8. The germline gives CDR1 KGHSH, CDR2 LQKENI. CDR3 length equals 14 residues.